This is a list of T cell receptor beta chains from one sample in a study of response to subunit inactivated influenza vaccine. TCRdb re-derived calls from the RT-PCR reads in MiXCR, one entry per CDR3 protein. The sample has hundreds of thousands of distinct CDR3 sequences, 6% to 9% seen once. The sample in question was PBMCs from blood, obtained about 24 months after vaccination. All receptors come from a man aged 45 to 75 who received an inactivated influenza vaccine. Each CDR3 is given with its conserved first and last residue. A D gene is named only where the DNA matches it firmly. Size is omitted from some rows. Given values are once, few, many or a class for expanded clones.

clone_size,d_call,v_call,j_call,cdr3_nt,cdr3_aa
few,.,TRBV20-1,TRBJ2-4,TGCAGTGCCGTATCCCCAGGGGGGCTCAAAAACATTCAGTACTTC,CSAVSPGGLKNIQYF
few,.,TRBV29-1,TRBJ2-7,TGCAGCGCGAGGGACAACTCCTACGAGCAGTACTTC,CSARDNSYEQYF
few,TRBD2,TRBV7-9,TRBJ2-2,TGTGCCAGCAGCTTCGGGCGGGAGGTGAAGGACACCGGGGAGCTGTTTTTT,CASSFGREVKDTGELFF
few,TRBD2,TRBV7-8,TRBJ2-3,TGTGCCAGCAGCTTAGCGCGGGGGACTAGCGGGTTAGCCACAGATACGCAGTATTTT,CASSLARGTSGLATDTQYF
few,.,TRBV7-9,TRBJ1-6,TGTGCCAGCCATGGGGGCAGCTCCTATAATTCACCCCTCCACTTT,CASHGGSSYNSPLHF
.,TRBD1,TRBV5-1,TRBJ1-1,TGCGCCAGCAGCCCGGAGGGGACAGGGGAAACTGAAGCTTTCTTT,CASSPEGTGETEAFF
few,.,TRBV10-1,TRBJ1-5,TGCGCCAGCAGTGAGTCCCCTAACCAGCCCCAGCATTTT,CASSESPNQPQHF
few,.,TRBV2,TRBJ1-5,TGTGCCAGCAGTGCCATAACGGTTGATCAGCCCCAGCATTTT,CASSAITVDQPQHF
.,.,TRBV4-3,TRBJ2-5,TGCGCCATCAGCCCCAACAAAGGGCGGGAGACCCAGTACTTC,CAISPNKGRETQYF
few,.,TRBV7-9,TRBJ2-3,TGTGCCAGCAGCACCCCAGCCGCGGATACGCAGTATTTT,CASSTPAADTQYF
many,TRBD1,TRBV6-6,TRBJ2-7,TGTGCCAGCAGTTACGGGACAGGGGGTGAGCAGTACTTC,CASSYGTGGEQYF
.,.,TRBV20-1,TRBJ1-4,TGCAGTGCTAGTGTGGCCGATAATGAAAAACTGTTTTTT,CSASVADNEKLFF
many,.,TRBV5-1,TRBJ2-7,TGCGCCAGCAGCTTGGGGTTTGGGTCCTACGAGCAGTACTTC,CASSLGFGSYEQYF